This T cell receptor (beta chain) originates from a study of T-cell memory formation after mild COVID-19 (dated by TCRdb to about 2021). Background for the entire study: TCR sequence clusters from the two donors were largely donor specific. In a couple of donors, T-cell clones that expanded and contracted after mild COVID-19 were tracked by sequencing TCRalpha and TCRbeta repertoires over time. The cohort was made up of two young adult volunteers, one female and one male, who were previously healthy. Overall results and qualifications from the work: Some responding clones were detected in pre-infection memory, suggesting pre-existing cross-reactive memory T cells joined the SARS-CoV-2 response. The second-wave clones that peaked on day 37 were not confirmed to be SARS-CoV-2 specific. From day 15 to 85, contracting clones showed balanced CD4/CD8 phenotypes, whereas a second wave of clones that expanded from day 15 to 37 leaned towards CD4+. Contracting CD4+ clones were located mainly in the CM and EM memory subsets, whereas CD8+ clones were found to be enriched in EMRA. The study included only a couple of mild cases, and larger cohorts that include severe cases with pre-infection samples were judged to be necessary.

For CDR1 and CDR2, the germline V gene lists SGHTA and FQGTGA. V drops 1 base and J drops 6 bases, leaving 10 bases in between. The CDR3 runs 14 amino acids, cysteine and phenylalanine included. Kept here is only the CDR3 DNA, which spans 42 bases and is read in frame from base 1. PBMCs were isolated by Ficoll-Paque density gradient centrifugation. Regarding this clonotype: Its target antigen remains unknown. Base-call qualities are not available, and no considerably larger clone is one nucleotide away.

Sequencing took place on an Illumina NovaSeq 6000. Using 5'RACE with constant-segment primers, TCRalpha and TCRbeta cDNA libraries were constructed, with sample barcodes and unique molecular identifiers added in the process. Trizol reagent was used to extract RNA from every sample. Amplification of the libraries took two PCR steps, and the second step added a second sample barcode plus Illumina TruSeq adapters. The libraries were sequenced on an Illumina NovaSeq using 2 x 150 bp paired-end reads. On the study's bioinformatics: The reads were demultiplexed and collapsed into UMI-guided consensus sequences using migec v1.2.7. Using mixcr v2.1.11, UMI consensuses were aligned to TRA and TRB V and J templates and then assembled into clonotypes. Clonotypes were classified as expanded or contracted when called significant by both edgeR and NoisET, with noise models trained on biological replicates. For edgeR calls, a false discovery rate-adjusted p below 0.01 and a log2 fold-change threshold of 1 were applied. As an exploratory analysis of dynamics, max-normalized trajectories of the 1000 most abundant clonotypes were examined with PCA combined with hierarchical clustering. Separately sequenced CD4+ and CD8+ repertoires were used to assign the CD4 or CD8 phenotype of responding clones. TCRdb reprocessing: public reads trimmed at Q25 with fastp, clones called with MiXCR, in-frame beta chains kept. Each CDR3 protein gets just one entry, which takes the most common genes and DNA from the rows behind it. The V and J calls were not made by the authors but by TCRdb's processing. The sample table records approximately 240,000 distinct CDR3 sequences; about a sixth of these occur just once. The ten largest clones add up to around 3.8% of the sample.

This sequence was found in a man aged 18 to 29 who had mild COVID-19 (a few samples of this study predate the infection). The sample titles of this study are shuffled in the database, so cell type and time point are left out; the donor was told from shared clones. This sequence uses TRBV7-3 and TRBJ2-1, with the identity of the D gene unclear. Material: PBMCs or a T cell subset sorted from them (not recorded which). The CDR3 sequence is CASSLIPGPNEQFF. The DNA is TGTGCCAGCAGCTTAATTCCAGGACCCAATGAGCAGTTCTTC.